This record concerns one T cell receptor beta chain sequence. Data came from immunoSEQ multiplex PCR; TCRdb stores just in-frame clones and leaves some out. The sample shows 35,000 or so clones, about 92% of them seen only once. The data were taken from a study of T cell changes during pregnancy in multiple sclerosis. The CDR3 sequence is 15 residues long. V shed 6 bases and J 7 bases; nucleotides not matched to a gene: 4. From germline, CDR1 is LNHDA and CDR2 SQIVND (reference sequence). The chain employs TRBV19 and TRBJ2-1, with 15 bases lining up with TRBD2. This receptor was taken from a female donor with multiple sclerosis, enrolled in a pregnancy study. The specimen was CD4+ T cells from peripheral blood mononuclear cells, collected after pregnancy. The chain's CDR3 is CASRIGLAGGNEQFF. The CDR3 bases are TGTGCCAGTAGAATCGGACTAGCGGGGGGGAATGAGCAGTTCTTC.